One and the same sample provided the 32 T cell receptor beta chains below, sequenced in a study of human T cells and chemical hapten exposure. The time point here: pre-sensitization, week 0. Treatment in this sample: therapeutic diphenylcyclopropenone sensitization with weekly scalp DPC. One entry per CDR3 protein, called by TCRdb with MiXCR from the RACE reads. The sample has about 51,000 distinct CDR3 sequences, roughly 8.8% seen once. The sequenced sample was whole blood, obtained in connection with sensitization to the hapten diphenylcyclopropenone (DPC). The receptors were gathered from a middle-aged woman with alopecia areata. Some clones in this sample may be carry-over from other donors' samples.

This clonotype was seen ten or more times. The V call is TRBV7-2, the J call TRBJ2-3, with D unresolved. The germline V and J ends were trimmed by 5 bases and 3 bases, with 15 bases remaining between them. The CDR3 loop spans 15 amino acids. Germline CDR1 SGHTA, CDR2 FQGNSA. The CDR3 bases are TGTGCCAGCAGCCCCGTGACGGCGAGGACAGATACGCAGTATTTT. Amino acids: CASSPVTARTDTQYF.

This clonotype has at least ten counts. V and J are TRBV5-1 and TRBJ2-3, with 7 bases lining up with TRBD2. CDR3 length: 14 residues. The trim removed 3 bases at V and 0 bases at J, leaving 1 base unmatched. Germline V CDR1 and CDR2: SGHRS, YFSETQ. The DNA of the CDR3 is TGCGCCAGCAGCTACGGGAGGAGCACAGATACGCAGTATTTT. Its translation: CASSYGRSTDTQYF.

This clonotype was picked up many times. The chain carries TRBV4-2 and TRBJ1-4; 7 nucleotides align to TRBD1. Unmatched junction bases numbered 9, after V lost 3 bases and J lost 8 bases. The CDR3 contains 15 residues. CDR1 LGHNA and CDR2 YNFKEQ come from the germline V gene. CDR3 amino acids: CASSHEETGSEKLFF. DNA of the CDR3: TGTGCCAGCAGCCACGAGGAGACAGGGTCCGAAAAACTGTTTTTT.

J is TRBJ2-7 and V is TRBV5-1; D call uncertain. CDR3 length equals 15 residues. Per the germline V gene, CDR1 is SGHRS and CDR2 is YFSETQ. Trimming stripped 4 bases from V and 5 bases from J, with 19 bases between. CDR3 loop: CASSARLSGRHEQYF. The CDR3 region has the DNA TGCGCCAGCAGCGCCCGACTCTCCGGTAGGCACGAGCAGTACTTC.

This clonotype came up many times. This chain links TRBV28 with TRBJ2-3; no clear D. V shed 7 bases and J shed 6 bases, with 11 bases lying between them. The CDR3 extends over 12 amino acids. Germline V CDR1 and CDR2: MDHEN, SYDVKM. The CDR3 coding sequence is TGTGCCAGCACGAGCATTGGGGATACGCAGTATTTT. Its protein is CASTSIGDTQYF.

This clonotype came up many times. V gene TRBV20-1 combines with J gene TRBJ1-1; the D gene is possibly TRBD1 (6 bases). With 2 bases removed from V and 8 bases from J, the gap between germline ends came to 12 bases. Germline CDR1 DFQATT, CDR2 SNEGSKA (reference sequence). This CDR3 has 12 amino acids. In nucleotides, the CDR3 is TGCAGTGCTAGACGCGGACAGCTAGAAGCTTTCTTT. Translated, it gives CSARRGQLEAFF.

This clonotype was seen many times. V gene TRBV5-1 combines with J gene TRBJ2-4; D not certain. The CDR3 totals 16 residues. Trimming stripped 3 bases from V and 0 bases from J, with 13 bases between. CDR1 SGHRS and CDR2 YFSETQ come from the germline V gene. The CDR3 DNA is TGCGCCAGCAGCTGGGGTGCCGACTTAGCCAAAAACATTCAGTACTTC. It codes for CASSWGADLAKNIQYF. Full variable domain (missing parts from reference TRBV5-1 and TRBJ2-4): KAGVTQTPRYLIKTRGQQVTLSCSPISGHRSVSWYQQTPGQGLQFLFEYFSETQRNKGNFPGRFSGRQFSNSRSEMNVSTLELGDSALYLCASSWGADLAKNIQYFGAGTRLSVL.

This chain links TRBV6-5 with TRBJ2-7, with D tentatively TRBD1 (6 bases). CDR1 is MNHEY and CDR2 is SVGAGI in the germline V gene. Trimming took 2 bases from V and 2 from J, leaving 19 bases between them. The CDR3 extends over 17 amino acids. Here the CDR3 DNA reads TGTGCCAGCAGTTACAAATTAAGCGGACAGAAAGCCTACGAGCAGTACTTC. Amino acids: CASSYKLSGQKAYEQYF.

This rearrangement joins TRBV5-1 to TRBJ2-1; 9 bases fit TRBD1. Per the germline V gene, CDR1 is SGHRS and CDR2 is YFSETQ. Germline trimming cut 4 bases from V and 8 bases from J; bases unmatched to any gene: 13. This CDR3 spans 16 amino acids. The CDR3 DNA reads as TGCGCCAGCAGCCTCGGACAGGGGCAGAGTAGAGATGAGCAGTTCTTC. It is translated as CASSLGQGQSRDEQFF.

There are many counts of this clonotype. The chain carries TRBV3-1 and TRBJ1-4, with 9 bases matching TRBD1. The germline V gene encodes CDR1 LGHDT and CDR2 YNNKEL (reference sequence). The CDR3 extends over 14 amino acids. V dropped 2 bases and J dropped 7; count of bases not matched to a gene: 2. CDR3 in DNA: TGTGCCAGCAGCCAACGGACAGGGGTTGAAAAACTGTTTTTT. Translated, it gives CASSQRTGVEKLFF.

This clonotype was counted between two and nine times. Here the CDR3 DNA reads TGTGCCAGCAGAAATAGGCGGCGGGGGGGCCGGAAGACCCAGTACTTC. Translated: CASRNRRRGGRKTQYF. The chain recombines TRBV12-3 or TRBV12-4 with TRBJ2-5; 9 nucleotides agree with TRBD2. Trimming at V came to 6 bases and at J to 6 bases, leaving 14 bases not matched to a gene. The CDR3 spans 16 residues.

This clonotype was seen at least ten times. The V call is TRBV6-6, the J call TRBJ2-5; D is possibly TRBD1 or TRBD2 (5 bases each). This CDR3 comprises 19 residues. Germline V gene sequence: CDR1 MNHNY, CDR2 SVGAGI (reference sequence). Trimming removed 7 bases from V and 3 bases from J, with 30 bases in between. DNA of the CDR3: TGTGCCAGCAAACCAATAGGTAGAACCCGGGACGGAGACAAAGAGACCCAGTACTTC. Translating gives CASKPIGRTRDGDKETQYF.

This clonotype was counted a few times. The chain is built from TRBV7-2 and TRBJ2-4, with D perhaps TRBD1 or TRBD2 (5 bases each). The CDR3 is 15 amino acids. V was shortened by 1 base and J by 0 bases, with 7 bases between the two germline ends. The V gene's germline CDR1 is SGHTA and CDR2 FQGNSA. CDR3 amino acids: CASSLGGEAKNIQYF. The CDR3 DNA follows: TGTGCCAGCAGCTTAGGAGGGGAAGCCAAAAACATTCAGTACTTC.

This clonotype was seen a handful of times. One end of the junction fails to match germline, which may point to a read error. The chain is built from TRBV6-2 or TRBV6-3 and TRBJ2-1; D remains unclear. The CDR3 loop spans 13 amino acids. Germline V gene lookup returns CDR1 MNHEY and CDR2 SVGEGT. In DNA form, the CDR3 reads TGTGCCAGCAGTCTTGTCGGTTACAATGGGCAGTTCTTC. It specifies CASSLVGYNGQFF.

This clonotype was counted ten times or more. The rearrangement links TRBV2 to TRBJ1-3; D unclear. In germline, CDR1 is SNHLY, CDR2 FYNNEI. V was cut by 3 bases and J by 0 bases, with 9 bases left in between. The CDR3 is 15 amino acids. CDR3 loop: CASSEVEVSGNTIYF. The CDR3 region has the DNA TGTGCCAGCAGTGAGGTAGAAGTCTCTGGAAACACCATATATTTT.

On this clonotype itself: Compared with germline, one end of the junction differs, possibly owing to a read error. V and J are TRBV11-2 and TRBJ2-5; no firm D call. Germline loops: CDR1 SGHAT, CDR2 FQNNGV. The CDR3 consists of 12 residues. This CDR3 is CASSSHQETQYF. CDR3 sequence (DNA): TGTGCCAGCAGCTCCCACCAGGAGACCCAGTACTTC.

This clonotype was observed at least ten times. The rearrangement joins TRBV3-1 to TRBJ1-1, with unresolved D. The CDR3 extends over 12 amino acids. CDR1 LGHDT and CDR2 YNNKEL come from the germline V gene (reference sequence). Trimming took off 5 bases at V and 5 bases at J, with 9 bases between the two ends. The CDR3: CASSSRGTEAFF. CDR3 in DNA: TGTGCCAGCAGCTCCCGGGGAACTGAAGCTTTCTTT.

This chain joins TRBV28 and TRBJ1-1; TRBD1 might be the D (5 bases). V lost 7 bases and J lost 1, with 13 bases in between. This CDR3 comprises 14 residues. CDR1 is MDHEN, CDR2 SYDVKM, per germline. CDR3 in DNA: TGTGCCAGCAAACATGGGGCAGCGAACACTGAAGCTTTCTTT. As protein: CASKHGAANTEAFF.

This chain uses TRBV29-1 with TRBJ2-4, with D uncertain. CDR3 length equals 11 residues. Trimming removed 5 bases at V and 5 bases at J, with 7 bases between. The germline CDR1 and CDR2 sequences are SQVTM and ANQGSEA. As DNA, the CDR3 is TGCAGCGTTCGACATGAAAACATTCAGTACTTC. It is translated as CSVRHENIQYF.

This clonotype was seen many times. The chain is built from TRBV13 and TRBJ2-3, with 8 nucleotides matching TRBD1. With V trimmed by 6 bases and J by 1 base, 3 bases remained unmatched. Germline lookup yields CDR1 PRHDT and CDR2 FYEKMQ (reference sequence). This CDR3 region has 14 residues. In DNA, the CDR3 is TGTGCCAGCAGTTTGGACAGGGGCACAGATACGCAGTATTTT. Amino acids: CASSLDRGTDTQYF.

This clonotype was seen a few times. The V and J genes are TRBV18 and TRBJ2-2; no reliable D call. Trimming left V 2 bases short and J 0 bases short, with 7 bases between. Germline V gene sequence: CDR1 KGHSH, CDR2 LQKENI. There are 15 residues in the CDR3. Written as DNA, the CDR3 is TGTGCCAGCTCACCAATACGCGCGAACACCGGGGAGCTGTTTTTT. Amino acids: CASSPIRANTGELFF.

This clonotype occurred many times. The chain uses TRBV5-6 and TRBJ2-7; 8 nucleotides match TRBD1. Trimming cost V 4 bases and J 4 bases; bases outside gene matches: 7. CDR3 size: 14 residues. The germline CDR1 and CDR2 sequences are SGHDT and YYEEEE. CDR3 sequence: CASSPQGASYEQYF. In DNA, the CDR3 is TGTGCCAGCAGCCCCCAGGGGGCTTCTTACGAGCAGTACTTC.

This clonotype occurred many times. The chain recombines TRBV28 with TRBJ2-3; the match to TRBD2 covers 9 bases. V trimming: 5 bases; J trimming: 2 bases; junction bases outside the gene matches: 5. The V gene's germline CDR1 is MDHEN and CDR2 SYDVKM. The CDR3 has 15 residues. CDR3 bases: TGTGCCAGCAGTCCATTAGCGGGGGCCACAGATACGCAGTATTTT. Protein: CASSPLAGATDTQYF.

This clonotype was seen many times. The V and J genes are TRBV11-2 and TRBJ2-5; 8 bases match TRBD1. This CDR3 comprises 17 residues. Unmatched junction bases numbered 12, after V lost 5 bases and J lost 1 base. CDR1 is SGHAT and CDR2 is FQNNGV in the germline V gene. The CDR3 DNA is TGTGCCAGCAGCCGGACAGGGATTTGGAGTACCCAAGAGACCCAGTACTTC. Encoded protein: CASSRTGIWSTQETQYF.

V usage is TRBV5-5 and J usage is TRBJ2-7; tentatively, D is TRBD2 (7 bases). Trimming pared 4 bases from V and 1 base from J, leaving 15 bases between. This CDR3 is built from 15 residues. Per germline, CDR1 SGHKS and CDR2 YYEKEE (reference sequence). CDR3 region: CASSLTGGLSYEQYF. CDR3 in DNA: TGTGCCAGCAGCCTCACGGGGGGCCTATCCTACGAGCAGTACTTC.

The V gene is TRBV29-1, the J gene TRBJ2-5, with D perhaps matching TRBD1 or TRBD2 (5 bases each). Looked up from germline, CDR1 is SQVTM and CDR2 is ANQGSEA. The CDR3 sequence is 12 residues long. V lost 4 bases and J 4 bases, leaving 10 bases between the germline ends. Here the CDR3 reads CSVGDQRETQYF. DNA of the CDR3: TGCAGCGTTGGGGACCAGAGAGAGACCCAGTACTTC.

The table lists this clonotype with many counts. The J gene is TRBJ1-3, the V gene TRBV6-5; D perhaps matches TRBD1 (5 bases). Germline V lookup: CDR1 MNHEY, CDR2 SVGAGI. The CDR3 consists of 15 residues. V was shortened by 3 bases and J by 0 bases, with 9 bases between the two germline ends. The CDR3 region has the DNA TGTGCCAGCAGTTATGACAGAGACTCTGGAAACACCATATATTTT. It is translated as CASSYDRDSGNTIYF.

This clonotype has only a few counts. The rearrangement joins TRBV12-3 or TRBV12-4 to TRBJ2-3; D uncertain. The CDR3 sequence is 13 residues long. Trimming cost V 7 bases and J 3 bases, with 11 bases left between them. The CDR3 nucleotides are TGTGCCAGCACCCCTGGGTGGACAGATACGCAGTATTTT. Amino acids: CASTPGWTDTQYF.

The J gene is TRBJ2-1, the V gene TRBV7-2, with 8 bases fitting TRBD1. The CDR3 contains 15 residues. The V gene end was trimmed by 5 bases and the J gene end by 6 bases; junction bases not matched to a gene: 9. Germline CDR1 SGHTA, CDR2 FQGNSA. For the CDR3, the DNA is TGTGCCAGCAGCCCCGGACAGGGCCCCCTCAATGAGCAGTTCTTC. As protein: CASSPGQGPLNEQFF.

Many counts were recorded for this clonotype. The rearrangement uses TRBV29-1 and TRBJ1-1, with D possibly being TRBD1 (6 bases). CDR3 size: 17 residues. V lost 5 bases to trimming and J lost 5 bases, with 27 bases between them. Per germline, CDR1 SQVTM and CDR2 ANQGSEA. The CDR3 is CSVTLLFQQGKLTEAFF. CDR3 coding DNA: TGCAGCGTTACACTTCTTTTTCAACAGGGAAAGTTGACTGAAGCTTTCTTT.

There are many counts of this clonotype. The V gene is TRBV2, the J gene TRBJ2-7, with 11 bases matching TRBD1. J was trimmed by 0 bases and V by 4 bases; bases with no gene match: 2. The CDR3 loop spans 15 amino acids. In germline, CDR1 is SNHLY, CDR2 FYNNEI. CDR3 sequence reads: CASSVGTGGSYEQYF. The CDR3 DNA is TGTGCCAGCAGTGTGGGGACAGGGGGCTCCTACGAGCAGTACTTC.

This rearrangement joins TRBV5-1 to TRBJ2-2, with a tentative D call TRBD1 (6 bases). The CDR3 extends over 14 amino acids. Germline CDR1 is SGHRS and CDR2 is YFSETQ. V was shortened by 4 bases and J by 4 bases, with 11 bases between the two germline ends. In DNA, the CDR3 is TGCGCCAGCAGCGCCTTGGACAGCACCGGGGAGCTGTTTTTT. Translating gives CASSALDSTGELFF.